This T cell receptor beta chain appears in the sequencing data of a study of beta chain features in type 1 diabetes. Study results and caveats: Within each of all four CD4+ subsets, Type 1 diabetes patients had TCRB CDR3s that were moderately but significantly shorter.

The study reverse transcribed the entire isolated RNA, so it sequenced expressed TCRB transcripts. The assay was immunoSEQ multiplex PCR, and TCRdb's table has in-frame clones only and misses some. The sample yields more than 250,000 clones, around 24% seen once. Comments on this clone: What it binds is not known.

V dropped 5 bases and J dropped 2; count of bases not matched to a gene: 3. This CDR3 region has 13 residues. Germline V CDR1 and CDR2: SGHAT, FQNNGV. The sequenced sample was naive CD4+ T cells from blood. The sequence derives from a woman aged 30 to 39 with type 1 diabetes. V usage is TRBV11-2 and J usage is TRBJ2-7, with 7 bases lining up with TRBD1. The DNA for the CDR3 is TGTGCCAGCAGCATGACAGGGCCCTACGAGCAGTACTTC. Protein product: CASSMTGPYEQYF.